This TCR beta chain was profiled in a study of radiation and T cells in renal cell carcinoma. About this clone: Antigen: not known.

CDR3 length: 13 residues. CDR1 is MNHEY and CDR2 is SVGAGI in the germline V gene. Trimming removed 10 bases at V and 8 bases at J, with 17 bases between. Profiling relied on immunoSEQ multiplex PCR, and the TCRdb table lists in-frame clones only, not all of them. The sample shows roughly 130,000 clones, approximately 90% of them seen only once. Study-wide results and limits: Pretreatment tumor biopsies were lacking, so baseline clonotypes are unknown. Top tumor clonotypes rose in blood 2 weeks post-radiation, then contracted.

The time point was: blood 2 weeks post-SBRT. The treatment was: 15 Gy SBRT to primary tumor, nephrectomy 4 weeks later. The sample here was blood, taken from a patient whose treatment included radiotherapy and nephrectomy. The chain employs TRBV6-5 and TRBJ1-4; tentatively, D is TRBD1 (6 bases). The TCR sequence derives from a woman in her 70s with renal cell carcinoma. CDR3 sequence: CATTIDRSEKLFF. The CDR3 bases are TGTGCCACCACAATAGACAGGAGCGAAAAACTGTTTTTT.